This is a list of T cell receptor beta chains from one sample in a study of T cell changes during pregnancy in multiple sclerosis. The method was immunoSEQ multiplex PCR; TCRdb's version includes in-frame clones alone and lacks a portion of them. The sample has 15,000 to 20,000 clones, more than 75% seen once. This material consisted of CD8+ T cells from peripheral blood mononuclear cells, taken after pregnancy. These receptors were taken from a female donor with multiple sclerosis, enrolled in a pregnancy study. CDR3s include the opening cysteine and the closing phenylalanine or tryptophan. A D gene is named only where the DNA matches it firmly. Clone size, where shown, is once, few, many, or a class for clones that have expanded.

TRBV11-3	13	TRBJ2-2	NA	NA	CASSVVSAGELFF	TGTGCCAGCAGCGTAGTGAGCGCCGGGGAGCTGTTTTTT
TRBV9	19	TRBJ1-2	NA	NA	CASSVGPGRVLRSNYGYTF	TGTGCCAGCAGCGTAGGACCCGGGAGGGTTCTCAGGTCTAACTATGGCTACACCTTC
TRBV7-9	15	TRBJ1-1	TRBD1	NA	CASSHPGQGDTEAFF	TGTGCCAGCAGCCACCCCGGACAGGGAGACACTGAAGCTTTCTTT
TRBV5-8	15	TRBJ2-1	TRBD2	NA	CASSPGLAALNEQFF	TGTGCCAGCAGCCCGGGACTAGCGGCACTCAATGAGCAGTTCTTC
TRBV6-5	14	TRBJ1-1	NA	NA	CASSYGGENTEAFF	TGTGCCAGCAGTTACGGCGGGGAGAACACTGAAGCTTTCTTT
TRBV9	16	TRBJ2-5	TRBD2	once	CASSDGTSGIYETQYF	TGTGCCAGCAGCGACGGGACTAGCGGGATCTACGAGACCCAGTACTTC
TRBV4-1	14	TRBJ1-2	NA	once	CASSEPGGPNGYTF	TGCGCCAGCAGCGAACCGGGGGGCCCGAATGGCTACACCTTC
TRBV5-6	15	TRBJ2-2	NA	NA	CASSLGDRVTGELFF	TGTGCCAGCAGCTTAGGTGATCGGGTCACCGGGGAGCTGTTTTTT
TRBV6-1	16	TRBJ1-1	TRBD1	NA	CASSEWTGEGLTEAFF	TGTGCCAGCAGTGAGTGGACAGGGGAAGGTCTGACTGAAGCTTTCTTT
TRBV4-1	19	TRBJ2-2	TRBD1	NA	CASSQPQLGQEINTGELFF	TGCGCCAGCAGCCAACCTCAGCTTGGACAGGAGATAAACACCGGGGAGCTGTTTTTT
TRBV13	13	TRBJ1-1	NA	NA	CASSLGEHTEAFF	TGTGCCAGCAGCTTAGGGGAGCACACTGAAGCTTTCTTT
TRBV9	14	TRBJ2-5	NA	once	CASSVAGVGETQYF	TGTGCCAGCAGCGTAGCAGGGGTCGGTGAGACCCAGTACTTC
TRBV11-1	13	TRBJ2-2	NA	NA	CASSRQSTGELFF	TGTGCCAGCAGCCGACAGAGCACCGGGGAGCTGTTTTTT
TRBV28	13	TRBJ1-4	NA	NA	CASSLSLNEKLFF	TGTGCCAGCAGTTTAAGCCTAAATGAAAAACTGTTTTTT
TRBV7-9	12	TRBJ2-3	NA	NA	CASSLLLDTQYF	TGTGCCAGCAGCTTACTCTTAGATACGCAGTATTTT
TRBV9	14	TRBJ2-7	TRBD1	few	CASSVGTGGDEQYF	TGTGCCAGCAGCGTAGGGACAGGGGGCGACGAGCAGTACTTC
TRBV19	16	TRBJ1-1	TRBD1	NA	CASKEAGTGAFTEAFF	TGTGCCAGTAAGGAAGCCGGGACAGGGGCTTTTACTGAAGCTTTCTTT
TRBV5-6	14	TRBJ1-1	NA	NA	CASSPRDGVTEAFF	TGTGCCAGCAGCCCCAGGGATGGGGTCACTGAAGCTTTCTTT
TRBV7-2	15	TRBJ2-7	NA	NA	CASSFVARESYEQYF	TGTGCCAGCAGCTTCGTGGCTCGGGAATCCTACGAGCAGTACTTC
TRBV12-5	15	TRBJ1-2	NA	NA	CASGLDRDINYGYTF	TGTGCTAGTGGTTTGGACCGGGACATTAACTATGGCTACACCTTC
TRBV5-6	16	TRBJ2-1	NA	NA	CASSYEDRLSYNEQFF	TGTGCCAGCAGCTACGAGGACAGACTCTCCTACAATGAGCAGTTCTTC
TRBV10-3	13	TRBJ2-1	TRBD2	NA	CATSLAGAHEQFF	TGTGCCACCTCCCTAGCGGGGGCCCATGAGCAGTTCTTC
TRBV5-1	13	TRBJ1-2	NA	NA	CASSLAGDNGYTF	TGCGCCAGCAGCTTGGCAGGGGATAATGGCTACACCTTC
TRBV15	11	TRBJ1-1	NA	NA	CATSGSRRAFF	TGTGCCACCAGCGGGAGTCGGAGGGCTTTCTTT
TRBV28	13	TRBJ2-5	TRBD1	NA	CASRDRGLETQYF	TGTGCCAGCAGGGACAGGGGGTTAGAGACCCAGTACTTC
TRBV14	16	TRBJ2-1	TRBD1	NA	CASSLETGDSYNEQFF	TGTGCCAGCAGCCTAGAGACAGGGGATTCTTACAATGAGCAGTTCTTC
TRBV9	13	TRBJ2-1	NA	NA	CASSVDIYNEQFF	TGTGCCAGCAGCGTAGACATCTACAATGAGCAGTTCTTC
TRBV4-3	17	TRBJ2-3	NA	NA	CASSQVGPGSEGDTQYF	TGCGCCAGCAGCCAAGTAGGTCCGGGCTCAGAGGGAGATACGCAGTATTTT
TRBV28	16	TRBJ2-7	TRBD2	NA	CASSPPGEGPFYEQYF	TGTGCCAGCAGTCCACCCGGGGAGGGCCCGTTCTACGAGCAGTACTTC
TRBV11-3	13	TRBJ2-7	NA	NA	CATPPCARVEQYF	TGTGCCACCCCCCCCTGTGCGAGGGTCGAGCAGTACTTC
TRBV5-1	13	TRBJ2-7	TRBD1	NA	CASSYDRAYEQYF	TGCGCCAGCAGCTATGACAGGGCCTACGAGCAGTACTTC
TRBV4-3	16	TRBJ1-6	NA	few	CASSHVQLRGDSPLHF	TGCGCCAGCAGCCACGTACAGCTCCGCGGGGATTCACCCCTCCACTTT
TRBV2	15	TRBJ2-5	TRBD1	NA	CASSDPGQGRETQYF	TGTGCCAGCAGTGATCCAGGACAGGGACGAGAGACCCAGTACTTC